These T cell receptor beta chains were read from a single sample in a study of blood T cell repertoires in COVID-19. Some clones are missing from TCRdb's copy, which holds only in-frame ones; the method was immunoSEQ multiplex PCR. In the table there are about 150,000 clones, about 77% of which are singletons. Sequencing was done on a sample of peripheral blood. All receptors come from a woman of 80 years or more with acute or convalescent COVID-19. CDR3s include the opening cysteine and the closing phenylalanine or tryptophan. D genes are given only for firm matches. Clone size appears in some rows only: once, few, many, or a class for an expanded clone.

clone size,J gene,D gene,V gene,CDR3 DNA,CDR3 protein
NA,TRBJ2-5,NA,TRBV7-5,TGTGCCACCGCAGGCCCCCTTCGGTACCAAGAGACCCAGTACTTC,CATAGPLRYQETQYF
NA,TRBJ1-4,NA,TRBV7-9,TGTGCCAGCAGCTTAGCGGGAGGTGAAAAACTGTTTTTT,CASSLAGGEKLFF
NA,TRBJ2-1,NA,TRBV24-1,TGTGCCACCAGTGGGAGACAGGTTATGGAGCAGTTCTTC,CATSGRQVMEQFF
few,TRBJ2-7,TRBD1,TRBV27,TGTGCCAGCAGTTTTTCGACAGGGACCTACGAGCAGTACTTC,CASSFSTGTYEQYF
NA,TRBJ1-4,NA,TRBV29-1,TGCAGCGTTGAAGCAGTCGAAAAACTGTTTTTT,CSVEAVEKLFF
few,TRBJ2-5,TRBD2,TRBV3-1/TRBV3-2,TGTGCCAGCAGCAACGTAGCGGGAGCCCAAGAGACCCAGTACTTC,CASSNVAGAQETQYF
NA,TRBJ2-7,TRBD2,TRBV6-1,TGTGCCAGCAGTGAACTTAGCGGGAGTTCCTACGAGCAGTACTTC,CASSELSGSSYEQYF
NA,TRBJ1-2,TRBD1,TRBV10-3,TGTGCCATCAGGGGGGACAGGGAGTCGGGTGGCTACACCTTC,CAIRGDRESGGYTF
NA,TRBJ1-2,NA,TRBV7-8,TGTGCCAGCAGCGCCCACAGGGAGACTGGCTACACCTTC,CASSAHRETGYTF
NA,TRBJ1-4,NA,TRBV4-1,TGCGCCAGCAGCCAAGAGGCGGTGGCAACTAATGAAAAACTGTTTTTT,CASSQEAVATNEKLFF
NA,TRBJ2-1,TRBD2,TRBV5-1,TGCGCCAGCAACAACCTAGCGGGAGGGCCCAATGAGCAGTTCTTC,CASNNLAGGPNEQFF
NA,TRBJ1-5,NA,TRBV5-1,TGCGCCAGCAGCCTGGGCGGAATCAACAATCAGCCCCAGCATTTT,CASSLGGINNQPQHF
NA,TRBJ2-3,NA,TRBV28,TGTGCCAGCAGGGGCGAGCGGTCGAGCACAGATACGCAGTATTTT,CASRGERSSTDTQYF
NA,TRBJ1-2,TRBD1,TRBV27,TGTGCCAGCCGGGGAACAGGGGGGGTCGGACACACCTTC,CASRGTGGVGHTF
NA,TRBJ2-5,TRBD1,TRBV30,TGTGCCTGGAACAGGGGCCAAGAGACCCAGTACTTC,CAWNRGQETQYF
few,TRBJ2-5,TRBD2,TRBV5-6,TGTGCCAGCAGTCTGTTGCGGGGGACCAACAAAGAGACCCAGTACTTC,CASSLLRGTNKETQYF
NA,TRBJ2-1,TRBD2,TRBV15,TGTGCCACCAGCAGAGCATTTATAGCGGGTGCCGATGAGCAGTTCTTC,CATSRAFIAGADEQFF
few,TRBJ1-2,NA,TRBV7-9,TGTGCCAGCTCGCAGGAGGGGCTGGAGGATGGCTACACCTTC,CASSQEGLEDGYTF
NA,TRBJ2-1,NA,TRBV5-1,TGCGCCAGCAGCTTGGCCGGCGGGGGCGCCCACAATGAGCAGTTCTTC,CASSLAGGGAHNEQFF
NA,TRBJ2-7,NA,TRBV18,TGTGCCAGCTCCCCCGGGGGAGGCCTGGAGCAGTACTTC,CASSPGGGLEQYF
NA,TRBJ2-7,TRBD2,TRBV10-2,TGCGCCAGCGGTCTAGCGGGGTCCAGCTCCTACGAGCAGTACTTC,CASGLAGSSSYEQYF
NA,TRBJ1-2,NA,TRBV6-6,TGTGCCAGCAGTCCCACAGCTAACTATGGCTACACCTTC,CASSPTANYGYTF
NA,TRBJ2-5,TRBD1,TRBV5-1,TGCGCCAGCAGCGTAACCGGGACAGGGGGCCATGAGACCCAGTACTTC,CASSVTGTGGHETQYF
once,TRBJ1-4,TRBD1,TRBV5-1,TGCGCCAGCAGCTTGGGGACAGGTCATAATGAAAAACTGTTTTTT,CASSLGTGHNEKLFF
NA,TRBJ2-5,NA,TRBV19,TGTGCCAGTAGTATAGCGTTGGGGGCTTCGACTGGGACCCAGTACTTC,CASSIALGASTGTQYF
NA,TRBJ2-6,TRBD1,TRBV10-3,TGTGCCATCAGTGAGTCGGGACAGGGGCTAACTGGGGCCAACGTCCTGACTTTC,CAISESGQGLTGANVLTF
NA,TRBJ2-1,NA,TRBV11-3,TGTGCCAGCAGTTATTCCGGGACACTCAAAGGAAATGAGCAGTTCTTC,CASSYSGTLKGNEQFF
NA,TRBJ1-1,TRBD1,TRBV3-1/TRBV3-2,TGTGCCAGCAGCCAAGGGGACAGGTACGCTGAAGCTTTCTTT,CASSQGDRYAEAFF
NA,TRBJ2-1,TRBD2,TRBV5-4,TGTGCCAGCAGCTTGGCTAGCGGGGGGGGGCACACCCAGTTCTTC,CASSLASGGGHTQFF
NA,TRBJ2-1,TRBD2,TRBV3-1/TRBV3-2,TGTGCCAGCAGCCAAGATCTCGCGGGAGGCCCGAAGTTCTTC,CASSQDLAGGPKFF
NA,TRBJ1-4,NA,TRBV5-1,TGCGCCAGCAGCTTAACGGGGGGAGGAGAAAAACTGTTTTTT,CASSLTGGGEKLFF
NA,TRBJ1-2,NA,TRBV21-1,TGTGCCACCAGGGGGGGTCATGGCTACACCTTC,CATRGGHGYTF
NA,TRBJ1-2,NA,TRBV7-8,TGTGCCAGCAGCTTACAGGGAGGCTATGGCTACACCTTC,CASSLQGGYGYTF